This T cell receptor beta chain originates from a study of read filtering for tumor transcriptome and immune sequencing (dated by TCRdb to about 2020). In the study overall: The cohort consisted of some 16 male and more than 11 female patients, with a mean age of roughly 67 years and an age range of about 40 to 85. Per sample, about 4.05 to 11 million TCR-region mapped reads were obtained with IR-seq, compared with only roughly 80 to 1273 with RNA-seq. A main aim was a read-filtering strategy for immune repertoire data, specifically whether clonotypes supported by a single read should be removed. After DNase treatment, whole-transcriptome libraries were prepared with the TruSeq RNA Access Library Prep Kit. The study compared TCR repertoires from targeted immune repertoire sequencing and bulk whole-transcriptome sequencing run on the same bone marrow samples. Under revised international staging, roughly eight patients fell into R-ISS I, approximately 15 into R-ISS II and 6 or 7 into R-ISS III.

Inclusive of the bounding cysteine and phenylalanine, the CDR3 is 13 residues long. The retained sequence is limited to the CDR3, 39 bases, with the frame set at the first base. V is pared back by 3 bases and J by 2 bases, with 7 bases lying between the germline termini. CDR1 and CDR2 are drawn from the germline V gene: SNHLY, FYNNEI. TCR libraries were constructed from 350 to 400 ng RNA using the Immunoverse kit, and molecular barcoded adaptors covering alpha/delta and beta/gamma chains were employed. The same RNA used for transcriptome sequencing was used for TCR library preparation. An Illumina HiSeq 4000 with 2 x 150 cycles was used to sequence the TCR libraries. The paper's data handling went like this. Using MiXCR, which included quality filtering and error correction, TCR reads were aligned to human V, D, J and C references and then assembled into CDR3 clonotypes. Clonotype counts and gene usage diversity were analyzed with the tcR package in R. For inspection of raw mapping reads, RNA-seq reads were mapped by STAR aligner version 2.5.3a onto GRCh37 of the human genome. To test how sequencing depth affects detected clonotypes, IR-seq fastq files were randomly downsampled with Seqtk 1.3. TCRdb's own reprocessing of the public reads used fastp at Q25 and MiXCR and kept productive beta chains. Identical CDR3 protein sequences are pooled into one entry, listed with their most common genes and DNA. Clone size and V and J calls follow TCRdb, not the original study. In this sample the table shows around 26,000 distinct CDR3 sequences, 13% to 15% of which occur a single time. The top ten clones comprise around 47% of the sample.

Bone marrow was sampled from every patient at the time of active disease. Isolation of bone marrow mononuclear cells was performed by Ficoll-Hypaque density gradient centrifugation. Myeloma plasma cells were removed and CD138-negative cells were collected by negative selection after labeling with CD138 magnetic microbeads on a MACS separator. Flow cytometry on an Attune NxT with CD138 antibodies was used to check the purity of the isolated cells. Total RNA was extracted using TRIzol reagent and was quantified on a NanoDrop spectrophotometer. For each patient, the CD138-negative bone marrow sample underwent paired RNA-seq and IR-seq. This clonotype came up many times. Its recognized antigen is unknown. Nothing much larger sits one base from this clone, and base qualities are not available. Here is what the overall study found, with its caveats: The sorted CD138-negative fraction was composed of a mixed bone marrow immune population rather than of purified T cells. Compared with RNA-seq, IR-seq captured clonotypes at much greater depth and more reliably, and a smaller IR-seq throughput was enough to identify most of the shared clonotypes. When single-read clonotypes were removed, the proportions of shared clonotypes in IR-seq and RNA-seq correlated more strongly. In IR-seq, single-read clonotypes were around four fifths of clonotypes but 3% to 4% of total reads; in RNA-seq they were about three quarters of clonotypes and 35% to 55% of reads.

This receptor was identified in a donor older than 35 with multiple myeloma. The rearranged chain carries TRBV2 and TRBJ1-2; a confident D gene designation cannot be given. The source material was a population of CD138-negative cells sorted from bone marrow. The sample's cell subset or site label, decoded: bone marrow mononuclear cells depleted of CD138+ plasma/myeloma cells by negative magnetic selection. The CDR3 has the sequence CASSDAQNYGYTF. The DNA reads TGTGCCAGCAGTGATGCCCAAAACTATGGCTACACCTTC. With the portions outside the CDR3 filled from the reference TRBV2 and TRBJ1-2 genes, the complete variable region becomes EPEVTQTPSHQVTQMGQEVILRCVPISNHLYFYWYRQILGQKVEFLVSFYNNEISEKSEIFDDQFSVERPDGSNFTLKIRSTKLEDSAMYFCASSDAQNYGYTFGSGTRLTVV.